One sample yielded the 28 T cell receptor beta chains listed below, sequenced in a study of blood T cell repertoires in COVID-19. Assay used: immunoSEQ multiplex PCR; TCRdb lists only in-frame clones, some missing. The sample carries about 140,000 clones, 85% to 90% recorded once. The sequencing sample was made of peripheral blood. These receptors were collected from a woman at least 80 years old with acute or convalescent COVID-19.

The chain joins TRBV3-1 (or the pseudogene TRBV3-2) to TRBJ1-2, with TRBD1 matching over 8 bases. The J segment lost 7 bases and the V segment lost 2 bases, leaving 3 bases of the junction unmatched. Germline V CDR1 and CDR2: LGHDT, YNNKEL (reference sequence). The CDR3 loop spans 13 amino acids. The DNA for the CDR3 is TGTGCCAGCAGCCAACGGACAGGGCTTGGCTACACCTTC. This gives the protein CASSQRTGLGYTF.

V is TRBV7-8 and J is TRBJ1-3; D ambiguous. Germline CDR1 reads SGHVS; CDR2 reads FQNEAQ. V shed 1 base and J shed 0 bases, with 10 bases lying between them. The CDR3 spans 16 residues. For the CDR3, the DNA is TGTGCCAGCAGCTTAGTTTCCCCCAACTCTGGAAACACCATATATTTT. It encodes CASSLVSPNSGNTIYF.

This chain joins TRBV27 and TRBJ1-1; 9 bases are a match to TRBD1. Germline values: CDR1 MNHEY, CDR2 SMNVEV (reference sequence). Trimming took 7 bases from V and 5 from J; bases not matched to a gene: 14. CDR3 length: 16 amino acids. The CDR3: CASISYSQGARTEAFF. CDR3 DNA sequence: TGTGCCAGCATATCGTATTCACAGGGGGCGCGAACTGAAGCTTTCTTT.

J is TRBJ1-2 and V is TRBV4-1; D is ambiguous. Looked up from germline, CDR1 is MGHRA and CDR2 is YSYEKL. CDR3 length: 14 residues. Trimming removed 4 bases at V and 0 bases at J, with 9 bases between. CDR3 bases: TGCGCCAGCAGCCCCGAGGGCACTAACTATGGCTACACCTTC. It yields the protein CASSPEGTNYGYTF.

The chain employs TRBV19 and TRBJ1-1; no definite D call. V was shortened by 5 bases and J by 4 bases, with 11 bases between the two germline ends. Germline V lookup: CDR1 LNHDA, CDR2 SQIVND (reference sequence). CDR3 size: 13 residues. The CDR3 region is CASSVSPGTEAFF. The CDR3, as DNA: TGTGCCAGTAGTGTGTCCCCGGGCACTGAAGCTTTCTTT.

This clone was observed a single time. This chain connects TRBV27 to TRBJ1-6; D gene uncertain. Germline V CDR1 and CDR2: MNHEY, SMNVEV (reference sequence). The CDR3 spans 12 residues. Trimming stripped 5 bases from V and 8 bases from J, with 7 bases between. This CDR3 reads CASSQNYSPLHF. Here the CDR3 DNA reads TGTGCCAGCAGTCAGAATTATTCACCCCTCCACTTT.

The V call is TRBV5-1, the J call TRBJ2-6; the D is unclear. Germline-derived CDR1 and CDR2 are SGHRS and YFSETQ. V dropped 6 bases and J dropped 0 bases, with 4 bases sitting between them. There are 13 residues in the CDR3. The CDR3 sequence is CASKHSGANVLTF. The CDR3 DNA follows: TGCGCCAGCAAGCACTCTGGGGCCAACGTCCTGACTTTC.

This CDR3 reads CASSLDPGTGGNTIYF. CDR3 bases: TGCGCCAGCAGCTTAGACCCCGGGACAGGGGGAAACACCATATATTTT. The chain combines TRBV5-1 with TRBJ1-3, with 9 bases fitting TRBD1. CDR1 is SGHRS and CDR2 is YFSETQ in the germline V gene. The length of the CDR3 is 16 residues. The V segment lost 2 bases and the J segment 4 bases; nucleotides outside the gene matches: 7.

V usage is TRBV7-3 and J usage is TRBJ1-1; D possibly corresponds to TRBD1 (6 bases). CDR3 length equals 13 residues. Trimming shortened V by 4 bases and J by 7 bases, and 13 bases separated the two germline ends. CDR1 and CDR2 (germline): SGHTA, FQGTGA. CDR3 in DNA: TGTGCCAGCAGCTCCGGGGGGGCAGATGAAGCTTTCTTT. Residues: CASSSGGADEAFF.

The chain couples TRBV6-1 to TRBJ2-5, with 14 bases fitting TRBD2. The CDR3 runs 15 residues. Germline values: CDR1 MNHNS, CDR2 SASEGT. Trimming cost V 3 bases and J 6 bases; bases outside gene matches: 3. The CDR3 sequence: CASSETSGGAKTQYF. In DNA form, the CDR3 reads TGTGCCAGCAGTGAGACTAGCGGGGGGGCAAAGACCCAGTACTTC.

V and J are TRBV14 and TRBJ2-7; no reliable D call. The length of the CDR3 is 9 residues. Germline CDR1 is SGHDN and CDR2 is FVKESK. Between the trimmed V and J ends, which lost 7 bases and 9 bases, there was a span of 7 bases. In DNA, the CDR3 is TGTGCCAGCACCCCCGGGCAGTACTTC. It specifies CASTPGQYF.

This clone has a handful of counts. The chain has TRBV5-1 and TRBJ2-2; TRBD2 agrees at 10 bases. The CDR3 extends over 17 amino acids. Germline V gene sequence: CDR1 SGHRS, CDR2 YFSETQ. Trimming removed 5 bases from V and 2 bases from J; junction bases left unmatched: 9. As DNA, the CDR3 is TGCGCCAGCAGGAGGTTTAGCGGGGGGCAAAACACCGGGGAGCTGTTTTTT. Its protein product is CASRRFSGGQNTGELFF.

V usage is TRBV24-1 and J usage is TRBJ2-5; maybe TRBD2 (6 bases). CDR1 is KGHDR and CDR2 is SFDVKD in the germline V gene. CDR3 length equals 13 residues. Trimming removed 9 bases at V and 3 bases at J, with 13 bases between. CDR3 DNA: TGTGCCACCCCAGGCCCGGGGGAAGAGACCCAGTACTTC. Its translation is CATPGPGEETQYF.

The chain combines TRBV12-5 with TRBJ1-2, with D hard to call. The CDR3 is 15 residues long. Germline CDR1 reads LGHNT; CDR2 reads FRNRAP. Trimming left V 1 base short and J 3 bases short, with 12 bases between. The CDR3 region has the DNA TGTGCTAGTGGTTTGGGTGGTCTACTCTACTATGGCTACACCTTC. Its translation: CASGLGGLLYYGYTF.

The V and J genes are TRBV27 and TRBJ2-7, with 7 bases that match TRBD1. The V gene end was trimmed by 3 bases and the J gene end by 2 bases; junction bases not matched to a gene: 10. CDR1 and CDR2 from the germline V gene are MNHEY and SMNVEV (reference sequence). CDR3 length: 16 residues. This CDR3 reads CASSLGPGQTTYEQYF. DNA of the CDR3: TGTGCCAGCAGTTTGGGTCCGGGACAGACAACCTACGAGCAGTACTTC.

This clone was seen a handful of times. This chain uses TRBV19 with TRBJ1-5; TRBD1 might be the D (5 bases). Trimming removed 6 bases from V and 1 base from J, with 13 bases in between. Per germline, CDR1 LNHDA and CDR2 SQIVND (reference sequence). The CDR3 covers 15 residues. DNA of the CDR3: TGTGCCAGTAGCCACCGGAGGGGAAGCAATCAGCCCCAGCATTTT. This gives the protein CASSHRRGSNQPQHF.

A word on this clone: The same CDR3 arises from other DNA sequences in this sample as well. The V call is TRBV6-2 or TRBV6-3, the J call TRBJ1-1, with 7 bases aligning to TRBD1. Germline trimming cut 5 bases from V and 1 base from J; bases unmatched to any gene: 1. This CDR3 has 13 amino acids. Germline CDR1 and CDR2: MNHEY and SVGEGT. The CDR3 DNA is TGTGCCAGCAGTCGACAGGGGAACACTGAAGCTTTCTTT. This translates into CASSRQGNTEAFF.

The V and J genes are TRBV5-6 and TRBJ1-1; D remains ambiguous. This CDR3 region has 11 residues. V lost 1 base, J lost 6 bases, and 4 bases lay in between. Germline V gene sequence: CDR1 SGHDT, CDR2 YYEEEE. CDR3 sequence reads: CASSLFSEAFF. DNA of the CDR3: TGTGCCAGCAGCTTGTTCTCTGAAGCTTTCTTT.

This chain uses TRBV7-2 with TRBJ1-4; no reliable D call. The V gene's germline CDR1 is SGHTA and CDR2 FQGNSA. This CDR3 is 16 amino acids long. V was pared by 1 base and J by 10 bases, with 19 bases between. The CDR3 loop is CASSLESPLAGGKLFF. CDR3 nucleotides: TGTGCCAGCAGCTTAGAATCCCCATTGGCGGGAGGAAAACTGTTTTTT.

This clone was detected once. V is TRBV19 and J is TRBJ1-3, with D possibly matching TRBD1 (6 bases). The V and J ends lost 7 bases and 0 bases respectively, with 16 bases between them. The CDR3 consists of 16 residues. Germline V lookup: CDR1 LNHDA, CDR2 SQIVND (reference sequence). CDR3 coding DNA: TGTGCCAGTACCCCCTGGGGGCGGAACTCTGGAAACACCATATATTTT. Encoded protein: CASTPWGRNSGNTIYF.

The chain has TRBV2 and TRBJ1-1; TRBD1 might be the D (6 bases). CDR1 and CDR2 (germline): SNHLY, FYNNEI. CDR3 length equals 14 residues. V gave up 8 bases and J gave up 3 bases, with 16 bases separating them. In DNA, the CDR3 is TGTGCCAGCGGCCGACTCCAGGGGTACACTGAAGCTTTCTTT. This sequence encodes CASGRLQGYTEAFF.

The gene calls are TRBV6-4 and TRBJ1-5; 8 positions match TRBD1. The J segment lost 7 bases and the V segment lost 10 bases, leaving 9 bases of the junction unmatched. Looked up from germline, CDR1 is MRHNA and CDR2 is SNTAGT. The CDR3 sequence is 13 residues long. The CDR3 DNA follows: TGTGCCACCGCTGAAGGACAGGGACAGCCCCAGCATTTT. It translates to CATAEGQGQPQHF.

This rearrangement joins TRBV7-3 to TRBJ1-2; the D gene is possibly TRBD1 (5 bases). The CDR3 is 13 residues long. The V gene's germline CDR1 is SGHTA and CDR2 FQGTGA. The V gene lost 3 bases and the J gene lost 6 bases, with 11 bases spanning the gap. CDR3 in DNA: TGTGCCAGCAGCTTGGGTCCGGGGGATGGCTACACCTTC. Translated: CASSLGPGDGYTF.

As to this clone: Other DNA sequences from this sample encode an identical CDR3 as well. The V and J genes are TRBV29-1 and TRBJ1-1; 10 nucleotides agree with TRBD1. The V and J ends lost 6 bases and 2 bases, in that order; junction bases with no gene match: 3. The CDR3 is 13 amino acids. CDR1 and CDR2 from the germline V gene are SQVTM and ANQGSEA. The CDR3 DNA reads TGCAGCGTGGGACAGGGGCTAAACACTGAAGCTTTCTTT. Translation gives CSVGQGLNTEAFF. Full variable domain (outside the CDR3, taken from reference TRBV29-1 and TRBJ1-1): SAVISQKPSRDICQRGTSLTIQCQVDSQVTMMFWYRQQPGQSLTLIATANQGSEATYESGFVIDKFPISRPNLTFSTLTVSNMSPEDSSIYLCSVGQGLNTEAFFGQGTRLTVV.

This chain links TRBV18 with TRBJ1-1; 8 bases are shared with TRBD1. There are 16 residues in the CDR3. Germline lookup yields CDR1 KGHSH and CDR2 LQKENI. Germline trimming cut 4 bases from V and 5 bases from J; bases unmatched to any gene: 12. CDR3 protein: CASSRGTGELGTEAFF. CDR3 nucleotides: TGTGCCAGCTCACGTGGGACAGGAGAATTGGGGACTGAAGCTTTCTTT.

This clone has just one count. This chain links TRBV27 with TRBJ2-5, with D tentatively TRBD2 (5 bases). The V end lost 7 bases, the J end lost 7 bases, and 16 bases lay between the germline ends. This CDR3 has 13 amino acids. Per germline, CDR1 MNHEY and CDR2 SMNVEV (reference sequence). This chain's CDR3 is CASKEGVVGTQYF. The CDR3 bases are TGTGCCAGCAAAGAGGGAGTGGTGGGGACCCAGTACTTC.

Worth noting for this clone: Other DNA variants within this sample encode the same CDR3. The chain has TRBV7-9 and TRBJ1-1, with D tentatively TRBD1 (5 bases). The CDR3 has 13 amino acids. The germline CDR1 and CDR2 sequences are SEHNR and FQNEAQ (reference sequence). Between the trimmed V and J ends, which lost 2 bases and 1 base, there was a span of 5 bases. The CDR3 nucleotides are TGTGCCAGCAGCTTAACAGGGAACACTGAAGCTTTCTTT. Its translation: CASSLTGNTEAFF. Combining the CDR3 with reference TRBV7-9 and TRBJ1-1 gives the whole variable domain DTGVSQNPRHKITKRGQNVTFRCDPISEHNRLYWYRQTLGQGPEFLTYFQNEAQLEKSRLLSDRFSAERPKGSFSTLEIQRTEQGDSAMYLCASSLTGNTEAFFGQGTRLTVV.

CDR3 amino acids: CASTPWLAAYEQYF. Written as DNA, the CDR3 is TGTGCCAGCACGCCGTGGCTAGCGGCCTACGAGCAGTACTTC. The chain recombines TRBV2 with TRBJ2-7, with 7 bases aligning to TRBD2. CDR1 and CDR2 from the germline V gene are SNHLY and FYNNEI. Losses at the gene ends were 7 bases for V and 2 bases for J; bases not matched to a gene: 8. CDR3 size: 14 residues.